These T cell receptor beta chains were read from a single sample in a study of blood T cell repertoires in COVID-19. Measured with immunoSEQ multiplex PCR; TCRdb has only the in-frame clones, and not every one. The data show about 58,000 clones, roughly 90% seen once. The sequenced material came from peripheral blood. The receptors stem from a woman aged 60-75 years with active COVID-19. The CDR3 runs from the conserved cysteine through the conserved F or W. D genes are given only for firm matches. Size is omitted from some rows. Given values are once, few, many or a class for expanded clones.

once,TRBV19,-,TRBJ1-5,TGTGCCAGTACCTCAGTGGATTGGAGTCAGCCCCAGCATTTT,CASTSVDWSQPQHF
-,TRBV7-2,TRBD1,TRBJ1-2,TGTGCCAGCAGCCTCGGGACAGGGGGATATGGCTACACCTTC,CASSLGTGGYGYTF
-,TRBV30,TRBD1,TRBJ2-6,TGTGCCTGGGGACAGGGATTTTCTGGGGCCAACGTCCTGACTTTC,CAWGQGFSGANVLTF
-,TRBV6-5,-,TRBJ1-1,TGTGCCAGCGGACGAGGACAGTTGAACACTGAAGCTTTCTTT,CASGRGQLNTEAFF
-,TRBV2,-,TRBJ1-6,TGTGCCAGCAGTGAAGGTGGGGGCATAGGTTCACCCCTCCACTTT,CASSEGGGIGSPLHF
-,TRBV5-1,TRBD1,TRBJ2-7,TGCGCCAACTACACCCCAGGGGGTCCCAAGTCCTACGAGCAGTACTTC,CANYTPGGPKSYEQYF
-,TRBV4-2,-,TRBJ2-3,TGTGCCAGCAGCCAAGTCGACGGACAAAGGGGCACAGATACGCAGTATTTT,CASSQVDGQRGTDTQYF
once,TRBV19,TRBD1,TRBJ2-6,TGTGCCAGTAGTTCACGGGACAGGGGCCTGACTGGGGCCAACGTCCTGACTTTC,CASSSRDRGLTGANVLTF
few,TRBV9,TRBD2,TRBJ2-1,TGTGCCAGCAGCGGCCGACTAGCGGGGGGAACCAACACCTACAATGAGCAGTTCTTC,CASSGRLAGGTNTYNEQFF
-,TRBV7-2,-,TRBJ2-3,TGTGCCAGCGGCTTTGGACTGAGGAACACAGATACGCAGTATTTT,CASGFGLRNTDTQYF
-,TRBV6-4,TRBD2,TRBJ2-5,TGTGCCAGCAGTGACTCGGGGGAGCGGGGGCGTCCTCAAGAGACCCAGTACTTC,CASSDSGERGRPQETQYF
-,TRBV6-5,-,TRBJ2-3,TGTGCCAGCAGTTCAATAGATACGCAGTATTTT,CASSSIDTQYF
-,TRBV9,TRBD2,TRBJ2-2,TGTGCCAGCAGCGTATCGGGGGGATGGACCGGGGAGCTGTTTTTT,CASSVSGGWTGELFF
-,TRBV5-6,-,TRBJ1-2,TGTGCCAGCAGCTTGGAGGGGTGGAGCTATGGCTACACCTTC,CASSLEGWSYGYTF
-,TRBV29-1,TRBD1,TRBJ1-2,TGCAGCGTTGGGGGTGACAGGGACTATGGCTACACCTTC,CSVGGDRDYGYTF
-,TRBV11-1,TRBD2,TRBJ2-5,TGTGCCAGCAGCTTTGAAGGGACTAGCTTCCAAGAGACCCAGTACTTC,CASSFEGTSFQETQYF
-,TRBV7-8,-,TRBJ1-1,TGTGCCAGCAGCTTAGAACCGGGATTGACTGAAGCTTTCTTT,CASSLEPGLTEAFF
-,TRBV5-4,-,TRBJ2-3,TGTGCCAGCAGCTTGGGACAGCTCACAGATACGCAGTATTTT,CASSLGQLTDTQYF
-,TRBV7-2,-,TRBJ2-1,TGTGCCAGCAGCTTAGCCGCCCTCGCGGTGGTCTTC,CASSLAALAVVF
-,TRBV6-6,TRBD1,TRBJ1-1,TGTGCCAGCAGTCTCGGGGACAGGGGTCGCCGGAGGGCTGAAGCTTTCTTT,CASSLGDRGRRRAEAFF
-,TRBV18,TRBD1,TRBJ1-2,TGTGCCAGCTCACCAGGGGGACAGAAGACCTATGGCTACACCTTC,CASSPGGQKTYGYTF
-,TRBV5-4,TRBD1,TRBJ1-1,TGTGCCAGCAGCTCCCAGGGACAGGGAGGCACTGAAGCTTTCTTT,CASSSQGQGGTEAFF
-,TRBV19,-,TRBJ1-1,TGTGCCGAGGAGGGGTGGACTGAAGCTTTCTTT,CAEEGWTEAFF
-,TRBV7-3,-,TRBJ2-1,TGTGCCAGCAGCTTAGCTACAGGAAGCCCTAATAGTGAGCAGTTCTTC,CASSLATGSPNSEQFF
-,TRBV7-2,TRBD2,TRBJ2-4,TGTGCCAGCAGCTTAATAGCGGGGGGCCTAGCCAAAAACATTCAGTACTTC,CASSLIAGGLAKNIQYF
-,TRBV30,-,TRBJ2-7,TGTGCCTGGAGTGTACGGTACGAGCAGTACTTC,CAWSVRYEQYF
-,TRBV9,TRBD1,TRBJ2-7,TGTGCCAGCAGGGGGACAGGGACCGAGCAGTACTTC,CASRGTGTEQYF
-,TRBV4-1,-,TRBJ2-1,TGCGCCAGCAGCTTCCCGGGGTATGAGCAGTTCTTC,CASSFPGYEQFF
-,TRBV5-4,TRBD2,TRBJ2-7,TGTGCCAGCAGCTTGGGAGCGGGGGACCACAACGAGCAGTACTTC,CASSLGAGDHNEQYF
-,TRBV27,TRBD1,TRBJ2-7,TGTGCCAGCAGACTGACAGGGGCAGAGCAGTACTTC,CASRLTGAEQYF
-,TRBV18,-,TRBJ2-2,TGTGCCAGCTCACCTGTAAACACCGGGGAGCTGTTTTTT,CASSPVNTGELFF
-,TRBV3-1/TRBV3-2,-,TRBJ2-5,TGTGCCAGCAGTTCACAGGGTCGGGGAGAGACCCAGTACTTC,CASSSQGRGETQYF
-,TRBV7-9,TRBD2,TRBJ2-7,TGTGCCAGCAGTAAGGGACTAGCGGGGGGGGCCCGATACGAGCAGTACTTC,CASSKGLAGGARYEQYF
once,TRBV18,-,TRBJ2-5,TGTGCCAGCTCACCAATCGCCGGGACACAAGAGACCCAGTACTTC,CASSPIAGTQETQYF
-,TRBV21-1,-,TRBJ2-5,TGTGCCAGCAGCAAACGGGACAGAAATCAAGAGACCCAGTACTTC,CASSKRDRNQETQYF
-,TRBV7-8,TRBD2,TRBJ2-3,TGTGCCAGCAGCCCGGGGGGGCCAAAAGATACGCAGTATTTT,CASSPGGPKDTQYF
-,TRBV3-1/TRBV3-2,TRBD2,TRBJ2-3,TGTGCCAGCAGCCGTCAACGGGGGGTCACAGATACGCAGTATTTT,CASSRQRGVTDTQYF
-,TRBV3-1/TRBV3-2,-,TRBJ2-1,TGTGCCAGCAGCCACTTAGTGAAAAGCTCCTACAATGAGCAGTTCTTC,CASSHLVKSSYNEQFF
-,TRBV7-3,-,TRBJ2-1,TGTGCCAGCAGCTCTTCTAGCGCCCCCCCGTTATTCTTC,CASSSSSAPPLFF
-,TRBV12-3/TRBV12-4,-,TRBJ1-1,TGTGCCAGCAGTCCCTCGGCAGGGGCGAAAGCTTTCTTT,CASSPSAGAKAFF
-,TRBV3-1/TRBV3-2,TRBD2,TRBJ2-5,TGTGCCAGCAGCCGGGGACTACAAGAGACCCAGTACTTC,CASSRGLQETQYF
once,TRBV10-3,TRBD1,TRBJ2-1,TGTGCCATCGCCCCGACAGGGTATGAGCAGTTCTTC,CAIAPTGYEQFF
once,TRBV4-1,-,TRBJ2-3,TGCGCCAGCAGCCAAGAGGGACACGGAGTAGGTACGCAGTATTTT,CASSQEGHGVGTQYF
-,TRBV6-5,TRBD1,TRBJ2-2,TGTGCCAGCAACGGCAGGGGGCTCACCGGGGAGCTGTTTTTT,CASNGRGLTGELFF
-,TRBV12-1,-,TRBJ2-1,TGTGCCAGCAGAAACGCCGGGTATGAGCAGTTCTTC,CASRNAGYEQFF
-,TRBV9,-,TRBJ2-2,TGTGCCAGCAGCGTAGAGGGACTCACCACCGGGGAGCTGTTTTTT,CASSVEGLTTGELFF